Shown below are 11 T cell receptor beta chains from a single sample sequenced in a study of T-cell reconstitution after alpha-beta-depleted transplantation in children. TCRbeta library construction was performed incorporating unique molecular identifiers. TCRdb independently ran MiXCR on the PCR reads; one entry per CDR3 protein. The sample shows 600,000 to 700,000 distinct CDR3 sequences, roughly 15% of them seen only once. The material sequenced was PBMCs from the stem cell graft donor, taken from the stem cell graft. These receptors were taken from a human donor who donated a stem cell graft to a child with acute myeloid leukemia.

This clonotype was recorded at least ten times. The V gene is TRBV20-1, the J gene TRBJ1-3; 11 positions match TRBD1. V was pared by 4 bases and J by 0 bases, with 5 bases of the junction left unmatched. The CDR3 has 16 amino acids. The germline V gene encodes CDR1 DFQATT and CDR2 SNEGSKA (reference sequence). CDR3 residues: CSAMGTGGYSGNTIYF. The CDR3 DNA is TGCAGTGCTATGGGGACAGGGGGATACTCTGGAAACACCATATATTTT.

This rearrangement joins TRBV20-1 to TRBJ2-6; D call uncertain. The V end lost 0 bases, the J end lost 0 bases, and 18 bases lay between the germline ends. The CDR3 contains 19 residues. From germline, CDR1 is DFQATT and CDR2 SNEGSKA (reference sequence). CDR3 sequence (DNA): TGCAGTGCTAGAGATCACGTCAGAAAGACTCCCTCTGGGGCCAACGTCCTGACTTTC. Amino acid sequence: CSARDHVRKTPSGANVLTF.

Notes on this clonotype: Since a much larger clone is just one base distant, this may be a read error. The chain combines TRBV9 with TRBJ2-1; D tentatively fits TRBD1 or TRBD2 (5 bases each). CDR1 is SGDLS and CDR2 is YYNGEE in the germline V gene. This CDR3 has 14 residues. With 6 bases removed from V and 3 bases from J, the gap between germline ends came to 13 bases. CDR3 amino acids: CASNQRGIYNEQFF. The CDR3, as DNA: TGTGCCAGCAACCAGAGGGGAATCTACAATGAGCAGTTCTTC.

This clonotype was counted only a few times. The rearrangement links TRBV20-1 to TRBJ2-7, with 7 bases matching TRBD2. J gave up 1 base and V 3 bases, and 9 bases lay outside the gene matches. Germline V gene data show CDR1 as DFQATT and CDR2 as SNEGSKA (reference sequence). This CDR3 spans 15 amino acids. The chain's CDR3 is CSARVGGGASYEQYF. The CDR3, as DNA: TGCAGTGCTAGGGTCGGCGGGGGTGCGTCCTACGAGCAGTACTTC.

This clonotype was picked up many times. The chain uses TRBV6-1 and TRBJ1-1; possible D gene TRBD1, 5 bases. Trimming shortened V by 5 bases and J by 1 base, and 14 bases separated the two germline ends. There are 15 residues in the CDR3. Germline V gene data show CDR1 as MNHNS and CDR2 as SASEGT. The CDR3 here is CASSPPGTGNTEAFF. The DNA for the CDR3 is TGTGCCAGCAGTCCCCCAGGGACGGGGAACACTGAAGCTTTCTTT.

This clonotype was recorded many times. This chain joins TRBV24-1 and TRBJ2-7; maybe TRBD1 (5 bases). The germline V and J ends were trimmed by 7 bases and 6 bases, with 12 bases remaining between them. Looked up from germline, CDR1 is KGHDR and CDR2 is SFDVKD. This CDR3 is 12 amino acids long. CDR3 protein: CATSQGYSEQYF. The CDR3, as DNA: TGTGCCACCAGCCAGGGATACAGCGAGCAGTACTTC.

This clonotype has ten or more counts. CDR3 DNA sequence: TGTGCCAGCAGCTTAGTTGGAGGGACGGGGGGTTCGGGAAGCTATGGCTACACCTTC. Translating it yields CASSLVGGTGGSGSYGYTF. V and J are TRBV11-3 and TRBJ1-2, with a weak D call TRBD1 (5 bases). CDR1 SGHNT and CDR2 YENEEA come from the germline V gene. The germline V and J ends were trimmed by 1 base and 4 bases, with 25 bases remaining between them. The CDR3 covers 19 residues.

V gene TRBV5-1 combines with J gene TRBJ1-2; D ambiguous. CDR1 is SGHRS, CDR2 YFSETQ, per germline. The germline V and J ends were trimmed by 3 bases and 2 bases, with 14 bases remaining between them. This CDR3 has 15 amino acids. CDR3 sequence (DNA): TGCGCCAGCAGCTCTTCTCCCGCAGCCAACTATGGCTACACCTTC. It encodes CASSSSPAANYGYTF.

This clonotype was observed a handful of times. The CDR3 protein is CASTLGQGVEDTQYF. The CDR3 nucleotides are TGTGCCAGCACCTTGGGACAGGGGGTCGAAGATACGCAGTATTTT. This chain connects TRBV12-3 or TRBV12-4 to TRBJ2-3; 11 nucleotides align to TRBD1. Unmatched junction bases numbered 8, after V lost 7 bases and J lost 5 bases. The CDR3 is 15 amino acids.

The CDR3, as DNA: TGTGCCAGCAGTCAACAGGGGGCCCGAAATTCACCCCTCCACTTT. Amino acid sequence: CASSQQGARNSPLHF. The rearrangement links TRBV12-3 or TRBV12-4 to TRBJ1-6; 9 bases are shared with TRBD1. The CDR3 has 15 residues. The trim removed 5 bases at V and 7 bases at J, leaving 6 bases unmatched.

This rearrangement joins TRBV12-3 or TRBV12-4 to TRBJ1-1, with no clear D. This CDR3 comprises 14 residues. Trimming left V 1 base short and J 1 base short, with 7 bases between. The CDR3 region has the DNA TGTGCCAGCAGTTTAGACTGGGAGAACACTGAAGCTTTCTTT. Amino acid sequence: CASSLDWENTEAFF.